This T cell receptor (beta chain) was recovered during a study of human T cells and chemical hapten exposure. About the research overall: While the approximately 25-week study was under way, patients received diphenylcyclopropenone on the scalp every week. Patients were mainly female, each with alopecia areata, totalis or universalis.

Time point meaning: patch test 3, about 24 weeks after DPC sensitization. Regarding treatment: therapeutic diphenylcyclopropenone sensitization with weekly scalp DPC. This clonotype was seen many times. In TCRdb, the RACE reads were re-called with MiXCR into one record per CDR3 protein. Of 55,000 to 80,000 distinct CDR3 sequences in the sample, approximately 11% are singletons; the top ten hold around 2.1%. Germline assignment: CDR1 MNHNS and CDR2 SASEGT. Trimming took off 6 bases at V and 3 bases at J, with 18 bases between the two ends. The CDR3 extends over 15 amino acids. The chain couples TRBV6-1 to TRBJ2-7; a weak D match, TRBD2 (5 bases). The source is a woman aged 30 to 39 with alopecia areata. Some clones in this sample may be carry-over from other donors' samples. Source: whole blood, taken in connection with sensitization to the hapten diphenylcyclopropenone (DPC). CDR3 bases: TGTGCCAGCAGAATAACCGGGAATGCCCGCTACGAGCAGTACTTC. Protein: CASRITGNARYEQYF.